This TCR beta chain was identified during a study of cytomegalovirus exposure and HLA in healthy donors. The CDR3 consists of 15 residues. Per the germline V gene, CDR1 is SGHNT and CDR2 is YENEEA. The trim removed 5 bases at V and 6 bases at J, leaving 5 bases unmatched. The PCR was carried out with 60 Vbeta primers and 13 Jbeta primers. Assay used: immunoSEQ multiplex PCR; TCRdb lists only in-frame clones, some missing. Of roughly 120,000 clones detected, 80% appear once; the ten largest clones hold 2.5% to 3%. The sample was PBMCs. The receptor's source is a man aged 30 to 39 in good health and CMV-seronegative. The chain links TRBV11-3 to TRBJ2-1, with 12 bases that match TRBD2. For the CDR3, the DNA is TGTGCCAGCAGCCCCGGGACTAGCGGGCTCAATGAGCAGTTCTTC. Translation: CASSPGTSGLNEQFF.